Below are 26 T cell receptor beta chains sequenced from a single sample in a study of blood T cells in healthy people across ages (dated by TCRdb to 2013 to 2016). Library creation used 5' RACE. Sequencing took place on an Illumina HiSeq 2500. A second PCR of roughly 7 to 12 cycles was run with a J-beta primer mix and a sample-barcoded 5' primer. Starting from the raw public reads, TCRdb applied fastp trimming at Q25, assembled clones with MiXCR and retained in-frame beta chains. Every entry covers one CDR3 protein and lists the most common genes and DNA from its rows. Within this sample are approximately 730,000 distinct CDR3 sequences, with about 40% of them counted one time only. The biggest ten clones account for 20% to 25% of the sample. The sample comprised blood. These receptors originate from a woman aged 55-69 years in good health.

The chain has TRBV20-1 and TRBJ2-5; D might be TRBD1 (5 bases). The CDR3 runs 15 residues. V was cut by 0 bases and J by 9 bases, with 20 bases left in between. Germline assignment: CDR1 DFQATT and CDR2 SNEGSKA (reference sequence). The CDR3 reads CSAREPYQGDGAQYF. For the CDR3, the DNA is TGCAGTGCTAGAGAGCCCTACCAGGGCGACGGAGCCCAGTACTTC.

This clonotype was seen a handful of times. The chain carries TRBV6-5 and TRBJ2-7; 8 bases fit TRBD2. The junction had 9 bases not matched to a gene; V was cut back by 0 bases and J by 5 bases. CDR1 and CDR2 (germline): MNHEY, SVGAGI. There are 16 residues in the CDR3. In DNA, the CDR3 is TGTGCCAGCAGTTACTCGCGGAGCGGGAGTCCCCACGAGCAGTACTTC. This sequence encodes CASSYSRSGSPHEQYF.

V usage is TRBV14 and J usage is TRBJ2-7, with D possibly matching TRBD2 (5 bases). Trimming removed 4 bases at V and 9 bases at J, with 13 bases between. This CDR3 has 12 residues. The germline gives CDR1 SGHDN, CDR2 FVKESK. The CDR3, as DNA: TGTGCCAGCAGCCCTGACCTCGCGGGGCAGTACTTC. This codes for CASSPDLAGQYF.

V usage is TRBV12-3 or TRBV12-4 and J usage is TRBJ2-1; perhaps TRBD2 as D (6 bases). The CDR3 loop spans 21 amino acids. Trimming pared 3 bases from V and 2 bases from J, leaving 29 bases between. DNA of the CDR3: TGTGCCAGCAGTTTGGGGGGTAGGGCACTCCCTCTCCGACAAACCTACAATGAGCAGTTCTTC. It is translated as CASSLGGRALPLRQTYNEQFF.

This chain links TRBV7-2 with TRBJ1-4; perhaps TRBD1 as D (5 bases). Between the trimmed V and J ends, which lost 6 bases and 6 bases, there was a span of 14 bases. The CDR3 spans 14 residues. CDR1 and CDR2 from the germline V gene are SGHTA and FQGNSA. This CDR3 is CASRDTGTYEKLFF. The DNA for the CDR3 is TGTGCCAGCAGAGATACCGGGACTTATGAAAAACTGTTTTTT.

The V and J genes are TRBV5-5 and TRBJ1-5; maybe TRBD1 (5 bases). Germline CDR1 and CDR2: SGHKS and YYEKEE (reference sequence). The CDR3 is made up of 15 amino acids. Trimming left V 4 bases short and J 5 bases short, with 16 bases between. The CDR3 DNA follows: TGTGCCAGCAGCCCGTATCAGGGTGTGGATCAGCCCCAGCATTTT. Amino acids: CASSPYQGVDQPQHF. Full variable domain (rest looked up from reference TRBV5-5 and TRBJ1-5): DAGVTQSPTHLIKTRGQQVTLRCSPISGHKSVSWYQQVLGQGPQFIFQYYEKEERGRGNFPDRFSARQFPNYSSELNVNALLLGDSALYLCASSPYQGVDQPQHFGDGTRLSIL.

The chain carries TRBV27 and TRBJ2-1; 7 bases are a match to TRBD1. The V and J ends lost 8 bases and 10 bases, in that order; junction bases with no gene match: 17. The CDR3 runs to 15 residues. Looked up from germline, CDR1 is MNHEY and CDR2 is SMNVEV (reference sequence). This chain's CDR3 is CASRKGSDRVGEQFF. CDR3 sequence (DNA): TGTGCCAGCCGGAAAGGCTCAGACAGGGTTGGCGAGCAGTTCTTC.

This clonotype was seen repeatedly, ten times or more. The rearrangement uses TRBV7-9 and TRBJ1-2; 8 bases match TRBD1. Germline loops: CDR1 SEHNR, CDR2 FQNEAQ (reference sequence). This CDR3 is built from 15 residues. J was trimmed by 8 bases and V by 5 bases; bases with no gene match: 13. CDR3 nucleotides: TGTGCCAGCAGCCTATCAACCCTGGCAGGGGGCGGCTACACCTTC. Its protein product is CASSLSTLAGGGYTF.

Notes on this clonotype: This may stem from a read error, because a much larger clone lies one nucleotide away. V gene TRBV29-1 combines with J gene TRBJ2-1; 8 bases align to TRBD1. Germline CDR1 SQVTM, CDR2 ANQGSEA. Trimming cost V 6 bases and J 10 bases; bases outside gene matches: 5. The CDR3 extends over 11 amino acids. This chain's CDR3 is CSVGQGFEQFF. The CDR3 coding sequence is TGCAGCGTCGGACAGGGATTCGAGCAGTTCTTC.

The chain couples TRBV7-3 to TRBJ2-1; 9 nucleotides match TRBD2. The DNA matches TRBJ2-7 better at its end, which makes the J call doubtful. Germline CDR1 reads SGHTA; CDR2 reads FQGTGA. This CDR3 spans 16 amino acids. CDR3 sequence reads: CASSLNSGGSFNEQYF. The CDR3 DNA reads TGTGCCAGCAGCTTAAACAGCGGGGGGTCCTTCAATGAGCAGTACTTC.

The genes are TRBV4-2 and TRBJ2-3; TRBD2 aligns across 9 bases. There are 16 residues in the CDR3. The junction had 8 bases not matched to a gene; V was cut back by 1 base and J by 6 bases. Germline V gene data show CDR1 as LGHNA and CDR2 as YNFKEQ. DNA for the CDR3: TGTGCCAGCAGCCAAGGGAATAGCGGGAGTGTGGATACGCAGTATTTT. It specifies CASSQGNSGSVDTQYF.

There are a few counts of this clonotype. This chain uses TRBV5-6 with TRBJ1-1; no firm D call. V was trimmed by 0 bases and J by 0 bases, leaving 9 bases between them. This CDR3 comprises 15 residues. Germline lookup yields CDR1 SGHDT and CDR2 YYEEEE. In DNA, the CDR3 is TGTGCCAGCAGCTTGGTGGGGAACATGAACACTGAAGCTTTCTTT. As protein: CASSLVGNMNTEAFF.

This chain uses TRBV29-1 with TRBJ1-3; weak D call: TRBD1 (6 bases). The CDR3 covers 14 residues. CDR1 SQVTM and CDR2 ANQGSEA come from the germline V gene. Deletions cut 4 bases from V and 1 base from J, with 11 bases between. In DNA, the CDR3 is TGCAGCGTTGTACGGGACATATCTGGAAACACCATATATTTT. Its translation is CSVVRDISGNTIYF.

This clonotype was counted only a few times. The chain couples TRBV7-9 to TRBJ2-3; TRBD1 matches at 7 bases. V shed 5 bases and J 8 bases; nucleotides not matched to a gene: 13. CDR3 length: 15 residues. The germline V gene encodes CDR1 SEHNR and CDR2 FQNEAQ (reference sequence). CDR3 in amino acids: CASSPPSRGKITQYF. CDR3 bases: TGTGCCAGCAGCCCCCCGAGCAGGGGGAAAATTACGCAGTATTTT. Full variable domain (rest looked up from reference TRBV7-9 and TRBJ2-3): DTGVSQNPRHKITKRGQNVTFRCDPISEHNRLYWYRQTLGQGPEFLTYFQNEAQLEKSRLLSDRFSAERPKGSFSTLEIQRTEQGDSAMYLCASSPPSRGKITQYFGPGTRLTVL.

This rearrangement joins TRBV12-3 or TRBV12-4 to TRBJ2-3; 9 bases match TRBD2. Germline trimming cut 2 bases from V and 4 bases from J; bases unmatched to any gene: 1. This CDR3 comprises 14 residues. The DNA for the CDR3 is TGTGCCAGCAGTTTAAGCGGGGGGCCAGATACGCAGTATTTT. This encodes CASSLSGGPDTQYF.

The CDR3 loop is CASSFGDTTGELFF. The CDR3 DNA follows: TGCGCCAGCAGCTTTGGGGATACCACCGGGGAGCTGTTTTTT. The chain combines TRBV5-1 with TRBJ2-2; D is ambiguous. Germline values: CDR1 SGHRS, CDR2 YFSETQ. The CDR3 is made up of 14 amino acids. The V end was cut by 2 bases, the J end by 4 bases, with 9 bases between.

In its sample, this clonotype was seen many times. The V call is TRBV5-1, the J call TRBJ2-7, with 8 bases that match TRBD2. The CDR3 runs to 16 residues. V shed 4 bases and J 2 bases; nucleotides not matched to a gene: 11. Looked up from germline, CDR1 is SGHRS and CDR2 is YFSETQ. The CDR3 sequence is CASSPKSGSRAYEQYF. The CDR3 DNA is TGCGCCAGCAGCCCGAAGAGCGGGAGTCGTGCCTACGAGCAGTACTTC.

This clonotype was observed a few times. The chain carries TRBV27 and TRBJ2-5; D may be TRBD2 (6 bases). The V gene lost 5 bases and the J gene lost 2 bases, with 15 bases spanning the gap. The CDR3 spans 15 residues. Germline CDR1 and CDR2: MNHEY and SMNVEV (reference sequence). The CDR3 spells CASSILPGLQETQYF. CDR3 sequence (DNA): TGTGCCAGCAGTATCCTTCCGGGACTTCAAGAGACCCAGTACTTC.

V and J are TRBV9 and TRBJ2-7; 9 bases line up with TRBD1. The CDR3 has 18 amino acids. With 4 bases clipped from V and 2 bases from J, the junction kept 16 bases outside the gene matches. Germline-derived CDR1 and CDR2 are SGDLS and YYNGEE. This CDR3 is CASSRGQGSSPQAYEQYF. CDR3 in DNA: TGTGCCAGCAGCAGAGGACAGGGGAGCTCCCCTCAGGCCTACGAGCAGTACTTC.

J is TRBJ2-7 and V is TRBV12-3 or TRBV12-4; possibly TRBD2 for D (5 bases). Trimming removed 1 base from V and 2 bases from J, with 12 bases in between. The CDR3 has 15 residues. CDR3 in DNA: TGTGCCAGCAGTTTAGGAGGGAAGACTACCTACGAGCAGTACTTC. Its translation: CASSLGGKTTYEQYF.

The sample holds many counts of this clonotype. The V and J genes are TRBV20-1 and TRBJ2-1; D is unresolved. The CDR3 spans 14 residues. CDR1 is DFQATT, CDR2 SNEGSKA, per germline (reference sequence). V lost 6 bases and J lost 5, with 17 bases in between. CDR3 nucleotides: TGCAGTGCGAAGAGTGGGTCCCTAAACAATGAGCAGTTCTTC. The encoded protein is CSAKSGSLNNEQFF.

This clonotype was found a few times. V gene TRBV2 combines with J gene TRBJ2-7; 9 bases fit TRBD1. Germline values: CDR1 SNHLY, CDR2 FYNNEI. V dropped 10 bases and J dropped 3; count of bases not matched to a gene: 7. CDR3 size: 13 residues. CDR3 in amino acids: CATDPDRGYEQYF. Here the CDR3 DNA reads TGTGCCACTGACCCGGACAGGGGCTACGAGCAGTACTTC.

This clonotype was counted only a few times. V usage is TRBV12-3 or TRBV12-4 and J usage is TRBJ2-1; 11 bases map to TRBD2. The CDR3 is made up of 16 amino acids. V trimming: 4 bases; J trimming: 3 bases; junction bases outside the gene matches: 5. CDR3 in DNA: TGTGCCAGCAGTTCGACTAGCGGGAAAAACTACAATGAGCAGTTCTTC. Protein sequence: CASSSTSGKNYNEQFF.

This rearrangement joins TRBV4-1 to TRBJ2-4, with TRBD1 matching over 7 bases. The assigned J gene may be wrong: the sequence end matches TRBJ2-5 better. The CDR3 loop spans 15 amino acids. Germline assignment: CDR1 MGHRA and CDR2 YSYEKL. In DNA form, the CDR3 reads TGCGCCAGCAGCCTAATACAGGGGATAGGAGAGACCCAGTACTTC. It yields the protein CASSLIQGIGETQYF.

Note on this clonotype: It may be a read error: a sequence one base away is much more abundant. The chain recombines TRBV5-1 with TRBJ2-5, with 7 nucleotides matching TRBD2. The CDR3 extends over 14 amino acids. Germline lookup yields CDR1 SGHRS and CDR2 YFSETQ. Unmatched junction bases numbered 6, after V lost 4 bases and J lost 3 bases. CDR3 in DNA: TGCGCCAGCAGCCCAAGCGGGGCTAAAGAGACCCAGTACTTC. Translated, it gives CASSPSGAKETQYF.

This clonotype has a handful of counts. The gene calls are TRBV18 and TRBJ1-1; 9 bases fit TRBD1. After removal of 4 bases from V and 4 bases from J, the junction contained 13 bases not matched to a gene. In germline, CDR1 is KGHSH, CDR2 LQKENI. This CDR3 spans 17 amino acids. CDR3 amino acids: CASSRTDRGLSGTEAFF. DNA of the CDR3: TGTGCCAGCTCACGGACCGACAGGGGGTTGTCGGGCACTGAAGCTTTCTTT.